One sample yielded the 14 T cell receptor beta chains listed below, sequenced in a study of early T cells in non-severe SARS-CoV-2 infection. Each CDR3 protein gets one entry after TCRdb re-called the 5' RACE reads with MiXCR. The sample has about 80,000 distinct CDR3 sequences; 11% to 15% are singletons. Sequencing used whole blood. Receptor source: an adult who was a healthcare worker with PCR-confirmed SARS-CoV-2 infection or an uninfected control (not recorded which).

This clonotype appeared a few times. The CDR3: CASSGYGYTF. Written as DNA, the CDR3 is TGTGCCAGCAGCGGGTATGGCTACACCTTC. This sequence joins TRBV9 and TRBJ1-2; D is unclear. This CDR3 comprises 10 residues. V dropped 3 bases and J dropped 5 bases, with 2 bases sitting between them. Germline V CDR1 and CDR2: SGDLS, YYNGEE.

This rearrangement joins TRBV9 to TRBJ2-7; tentatively, D is TRBD2 (5 bases). Germline lookup yields CDR1 SGDLS and CDR2 YYNGEE. CDR3 length equals 14 residues. Between the trimmed V and J ends, which lost 4 bases and 5 bases, there was a span of 16 bases. The CDR3 DNA is TGTGCCAGCAGCCCGGGGTTAGGGTTCCACGAGCAGTACTTC. This sequence encodes CASSPGLGFHEQYF.

This sequence joins TRBV20-1 and TRBJ1-1, with D unclear. Germline CDR1 is DFQATT and CDR2 is SNEGSKA (reference sequence). The CDR3 totals 15 residues. Trimming left V 0 bases short and J 7 bases short, with 18 bases between. The CDR3 sequence is CSARDQGRRFGEAFF. The CDR3 bases are TGCAGTGCTAGAGATCAAGGAAGAAGGTTCGGTGAAGCTTTCTTT.

This clonotype was detected only a few times. The rearrangement joins TRBV20-1 to TRBJ2-1, with D uncertain. The germline V gene encodes CDR1 DFQATT and CDR2 SNEGSKA (reference sequence). This CDR3 region has 14 residues. V lost 3 bases to trimming and J lost 8 bases, with 17 bases between them. The CDR3 DNA follows: TGCAGTGCTAGTAGAGAACCGCCCGGCGATGAGCAGTTCTTC. Its translation: CSASREPPGDEQFF.

This rearrangement joins TRBV27 to TRBJ2-1; 9 bases align to TRBD2. CDR3 length equals 15 residues. Germline lookup yields CDR1 MNHEY and CDR2 SMNVEV (reference sequence). The trim removed 6 bases at V and 2 bases at J, leaving 5 bases unmatched. The CDR3 sequence: CASSPGLATYNEQFF. The CDR3 coding sequence is TGTGCCAGCAGCCCGGGACTAGCCACCTACAATGAGCAGTTCTTC.

The V and J genes are TRBV29-1 and TRBJ1-1; TRBD1 agrees at 9 bases. The CDR3 loop spans 13 amino acids. Looked up from germline, CDR1 is SQVTM and CDR2 is ANQGSEA. Unmatched junction bases numbered 7, after V lost 4 bases and J lost 7 bases. In DNA, the CDR3 is TGCAGCGTTGGGGGGACAGGGTGGATTGAAGCTTTCTTT. Its translation: CSVGGTGWIEAFF.

This rearrangement joins TRBV4-3 to TRBJ1-1; the D is unclear. CDR1 LGHNA and CDR2 YSLEER come from the germline V gene. V gave up 3 bases and J gave up 3 bases, with 20 bases separating them. There are 17 residues in the CDR3. The CDR3 region is CASSQDRVEGMDTEAFF. In nucleotides, the CDR3 is TGCGCCAGCAGCCAGGACCGAGTAGAGGGTATGGACACTGAAGCTTTCTTT.

Many counts were recorded for this clonotype. CDR3 sequence (DNA): TGTGCCAGCAGTTTCCGGGACGGATGCTCCTACGAGCAGTACTTC. Encoded protein: CASSFRDGCSYEQYF. The V and J genes are TRBV27 and TRBJ2-7; D could derive from TRBD1 or TRBD2 (5 bases each). The length of the CDR3 is 15 residues. The V end lost 3 bases, the J end lost 0 bases, and 12 bases lay between the germline ends. Germline V CDR1 and CDR2: MNHEY, SMNVEV (reference sequence).

This clonotype was observed a handful of times. This chain uses TRBV12-3 or TRBV12-4 with TRBJ1-1; 7 positions agree with TRBD1. After removal of 4 bases from V and 8 bases from J, the junction contained 10 bases not matched to a gene. This CDR3 contains 14 residues. The CDR3 here is CASSSRQGGVEAFF. CDR3 nucleotide sequence: TGTGCCAGCAGTTCCCGACAGGGAGGAGTAGAAGCTTTCTTT.

This clonotype was detected ten times or more. The genes are TRBV6-5 and TRBJ2-7; TRBD1 agrees at 7 bases. The ends lost 6 bases at V and 3 bases at J; junction bases unmatched: 2. The CDR3 spans 12 residues. Germline V gene data show CDR1 as MNHEY and CDR2 as SVGAGI. CDR3 coding DNA: TGTGCCAGCAGGGACAGGTTCTACGAGCAGTACTTC. It yields the protein CASRDRFYEQYF.

J is TRBJ1-1 and V is TRBV6-5, with D maybe TRBD1 (6 bases). V lost 6 bases to trimming and J lost 2 bases, with 13 bases between them. The CDR3 sequence is 14 residues long. Germline CDR1 reads MNHEY; CDR2 reads SVGAGI. The chain's CDR3 is CASSYRALNTEAFF. CDR3 coding DNA: TGTGCCAGCAGCTACAGGGCCCTAAACACTGAAGCTTTCTTT.

The rearrangement uses TRBV3-1 and TRBJ2-7; D perhaps matches TRBD2 (6 bases). CDR1 and CDR2 from the germline V gene are LGHDT and YNNKEL (reference sequence). V shed 4 bases and J shed 7 bases, with 17 bases lying between them. This CDR3 has 14 amino acids. CDR3: CASSPSAGLGEQYF. The CDR3, as DNA: TGTGCCAGCAGCCCTAGCGCCGGCCTGGGAGAGCAGTACTTC.

The chain recombines TRBV28 with TRBJ2-7; D unresolved. Germline loops: CDR1 MDHEN, CDR2 SYDVKM. V lost 2 bases and J 4 bases, leaving 12 bases between the germline ends. The CDR3 has 14 amino acids. The chain's CDR3 is CASSLLGFKYEQYF. The CDR3 DNA reads as TGTGCCAGCAGTTTACTTGGGTTTAAGTACGAGCAGTACTTC.

V and J are TRBV6-1 and TRBJ2-3; 9 nucleotides align to TRBD2. The CDR3 is made up of 15 amino acids. Germline-derived CDR1 and CDR2 are MNHNS and SASEGT. V lost 6 bases and J lost 6; bases outside the gene matches: 10. The CDR3 spells CASSEIAGAADTQYF. The DNA of the CDR3 is TGTGCCAGCAGCGAAATAGCGGGGGCCGCCGATACGCAGTATTTT.